Following are 28 T cell receptor beta chains from one sample sequenced in a study of control samples from healthy donors and cancer patients. The protocol was immunoSEQ multiplex PCR, while the TCRdb copy is restricted to in-frame clones and leaves out a portion. The table records 90,000 to 100,000 clones, approximately 81% of them present only once. The sequencing sample was made of blood. The receptors stem from a woman in her 30s in good health.

The genes are TRBV30 and TRBJ2-1; 7 bases line up with TRBD1. The CDR3 runs 14 residues. Germline-derived CDR1 and CDR2 are GTSNPN and SVGIG (reference sequence). Trimming took 2 bases from V and 7 from J; bases not matched to a gene: 8. The CDR3 DNA follows: TGTGCCTGGAGTACAGGGGCCGGGATGAATGAGCAGTTCTTC. It codes for CAWSTGAGMNEQFF.

This clone was seen a few times. V is TRBV5-8 and J is TRBJ1-5; the D is unclear. CDR3 length: 15 amino acids. V was trimmed by 0 bases and J by 0 bases, leaving 7 bases between them. Per the germline V gene, CDR1 is SGHTS and CDR2 is YDEGEE. CDR3 sequence: CASSLVGYSNQPQHF. The CDR3 DNA reads TGTGCCAGCAGCTTGGTGGGGTATAGCAATCAGCCCCAGCATTTT.

The chain uses TRBV27 and TRBJ1-1; TRBD1 matches 7 bases. CDR3 length: 12 amino acids. V lost 7 bases to trimming and J lost 10 bases; unmatched junction nucleotides: 9. Germline V CDR1 and CDR2: MNHEY, SMNVEV (reference sequence). CDR3 bases: TGTGCCAGCAACGGGGCGGACAGGATAGCTTTCTTT. Amino acids: CASNGADRIAFF.

The chain employs TRBV5-8 and TRBJ2-7; weak D call: TRBD2 (6 bases). Germline CDR1 SGHTS, CDR2 YDEGEE. The V end lost 4 bases, the J end lost 2 bases, and 16 bases lay between the germline ends. The CDR3 totals 15 residues. The CDR3 sequence: CASSRGIQTPYEQYF. The CDR3 nucleotides are TGTGCCAGCAGCCGCGGGATACAGACCCCCTACGAGCAGTACTTC. Supplemented by reference TRBV5-8 and TRBJ2-7, the full variable domain reads EAGVTQSPTHLIKTRGQQATLRCSPISGHTSVYWYQQALGLGLQFLLWYDEGEERNRGNFPPRFSGRQFPNYSSELNVNALELEDSALYLCASSRGIQTPYEQYFGPGTRLTVT.

The chain is built from TRBV3-1 (or the pseudogene TRBV3-2) and TRBJ2-1; 12 positions agree with TRBD2. The CDR3 sequence is 18 residues long. The V gene's germline CDR1 is LGHDT and CDR2 YNNKEL (reference sequence). Germline trimming cut 0 bases from V and 10 bases from J; bases unmatched to any gene: 13. CDR3 bases: TGTGCCAGCAGCCAAGATCTCAGACTAGCGGGGGTCACAGCGGAGCAGTTCTTC. Protein: CASSQDLRLAGVTAEQFF.

The chain employs TRBV6-2 or TRBV6-3 and TRBJ2-7; unclear D gene. CDR1 is MNHEY and CDR2 is SVGEGT in the germline V gene. Trimming left V 4 bases short and J 6 bases short, with 10 bases between. CDR3 size: 12 residues. The DNA of the CDR3 is TGTGCCAGCAGTTTCACGGTGGGCGAGCAGTACTTC. This codes for CASSFTVGEQYF.

V is TRBV6-2 or TRBV6-3 and J is TRBJ2-3, with D possibly being TRBD1 (5 bases). Trimming stripped 4 bases from V and 6 bases from J, with 14 bases between. The CDR3 spans 14 residues. Germline CDR1 is MNHEY and CDR2 is SVGEGT. CDR3 amino acids: CASSLRGLPDTQYF. CDR3 sequence (DNA): TGTGCCAGCAGTTTAAGGGGCCTCCCGGATACGCAGTATTTT.

This chain joins TRBV27 and TRBJ1-1; D is unresolved. The CDR3 consists of 13 residues. Germline V lookup: CDR1 MNHEY, CDR2 SMNVEV (reference sequence). Trimming left V 2 bases short and J 2 bases short, with 6 bases between. This chain's CDR3 is CASSLHLNTEAFF. CDR3 bases: TGTGCCAGCAGTTTACATCTAAACACTGAAGCTTTCTTT.

V is TRBV6-6 and J is TRBJ1-3; the match to TRBD1 covers 7 bases. Per the germline V gene, CDR1 is MNHNY and CDR2 is SVGAGI (reference sequence). V trimming: 1 base; J trimming: 2 bases; junction bases outside the gene matches: 2. This CDR3 contains 15 residues. CDR3 amino acids: CASSYWTGTGNTIYF. CDR3 DNA sequence: TGTGCCAGCAGTTACTGGACAGGCACTGGAAACACCATATATTTT.

This chain links TRBV9 with TRBJ2-7, with a tentative D call TRBD2 (6 bases). In germline, CDR1 is SGDLS, CDR2 YYNGEE. The CDR3 has 14 residues. With 4 bases removed from V and 0 bases from J, the gap between germline ends came to 11 bases. For the CDR3, the DNA is TGTGCCAGCAGCTCCGGAGGGAGCTCCTACGAGCAGTACTTC. It encodes CASSSGGSSYEQYF.

This chain connects TRBV2 to TRBJ2-1, with D tentatively TRBD2 (5 bases). V lost 3 bases and J lost 4, with 7 bases in between. This CDR3 spans 13 amino acids. CDR1 is SNHLY, CDR2 FYNNEI, per germline. CDR3 loop: CASSEGGYNEQFF. As DNA, the CDR3 is TGTGCCAGCAGTGAGGGCGGGTACAATGAGCAGTTCTTC.

This rearrangement joins TRBV11-2 to TRBJ1-1; tentatively, D is TRBD1 (5 bases). With 1 base removed from V and 10 bases from J, the gap between germline ends came to 19 bases. The CDR3 contains 15 residues. Germline CDR1 reads SGHAT; CDR2 reads FQNNGV. The CDR3 region is CASSLGLRQGGPAFF. The CDR3 DNA reads as TGTGCCAGCAGCTTAGGGCTTCGCCAGGGAGGGCCAGCTTTCTTT.

The chain joins TRBV5-1 to TRBJ2-2, with D tentatively TRBD1 (6 bases). V shed 4 bases and J shed 4 bases, with 14 bases lying between them. This CDR3 comprises 15 residues. Germline-derived CDR1 and CDR2 are SGHRS and YFSETQ. In DNA form, the CDR3 reads TGCGCCAGCAGCGTTCGAAACAGGGTCACCGGGGAGCTGTTTTTT. Translating gives CASSVRNRVTGELFF.

The chain has TRBV19 and TRBJ1-3, with unresolved D. Germline V gene sequence: CDR1 LNHDA, CDR2 SQIVND (reference sequence). This CDR3 is 18 amino acids long. V was cut by 3 bases and J by 0 bases, with 18 bases left in between. The CDR3 DNA sequence: TGTGCCAGTAGTATGGATATCCCGGCCCCCCTCTCTGGAAACACCATATATTTT. Its translation is CASSMDIPAPLSGNTIYF.

The CDR3 DNA reads as TGCAGCGTTGATAGCACAGATACGCAGTATTTT. Its translation is CSVDSTDTQYF. The J gene is TRBJ2-3, the V gene TRBV29-1; D not certain. V was pared by 3 bases and J by 0 bases, with 1 base between. This CDR3 is 11 amino acids long. Germline CDR1 SQVTM, CDR2 ANQGSEA.

This clone came up once. V usage is TRBV2 and J usage is TRBJ2-7; no firm D call. V was pared by 3 bases and J by 5 bases, with 11 bases between. Per the germline V gene, CDR1 is SNHLY and CDR2 is FYNNEI. The CDR3 covers 13 residues. The CDR3, as DNA: TGTGCCAGCAGTGAGGTTGTGGGCGACGAGCAGTACTTC. Amino acid sequence: CASSEVVGDEQYF.

The rearrangement uses TRBV29-1 and TRBJ1-5; maybe TRBD1 (5 bases). The V gene lost 6 bases and the J gene lost 3 bases, with 18 bases spanning the gap. The CDR3 totals 15 residues. Germline values: CDR1 SQVTM, CDR2 ANQGSEA. CDR3 residues: CSVTTTVHSNQPQHF. The DNA of the CDR3 is TGCAGCGTGACGACGACAGTCCACTCCAATCAGCCCCAGCATTTT.

This clone was observed a few times. The rearrangement joins TRBV5-1 to TRBJ2-7, with TRBD1 matching over 7 bases. CDR1 and CDR2 from the germline V gene are SGHRS and YFSETQ. The CDR3 has 15 residues. The V segment lost 0 bases and the J segment 2 bases; nucleotides outside the gene matches: 5. CDR3: CASSLAATGTYEQYF. The CDR3 DNA is TGCGCCAGCAGCTTGGCAGCGACAGGGACCTACGAGCAGTACTTC.

The chain joins TRBV30 to TRBJ1-2, with 7 bases aligning to TRBD1. V lost 4 bases to trimming and J lost 7 bases; unmatched junction nucleotides: 12. This CDR3 contains 14 residues. The germline V gene encodes CDR1 GTSNPN and CDR2 SVGIG (reference sequence). CDR3 region: CAWIRGGRGGGYTF. The CDR3 DNA follows: TGTGCCTGGATTAGAGGTGGCAGGGGGGGTGGCTACACCTTC.

This clone has only a few counts. The rearrangement joins TRBV4-2 to TRBJ2-6, with 9 bases lining up with TRBD1. This CDR3 is built from 16 residues. Germline CDR1 LGHNA, CDR2 YNFKEQ. J lost 2 bases, V lost 3 bases, and 2 bases had no gene match. For the CDR3, the DNA is TGTGCCAGCAGCCACGGGACAGGGACTGGGGCCAACGTCCTGACTTTC. The encoded protein is CASSHGTGTGANVLTF.

The chain has TRBV9 and TRBJ2-1; the D gene is possibly TRBD2 (5 bases). V lost 0 bases and J 4 bases, leaving 14 bases between the germline ends. The CDR3 totals 16 residues. Per germline, CDR1 SGDLS and CDR2 YYNGEE. CDR3 in amino acids: CASSVAPRRGYNEQFF. The CDR3 nucleotides read TGTGCCAGCAGCGTAGCTCCCCGACGGGGATACAATGAGCAGTTCTTC.

This sequence joins TRBV7-8 and TRBJ2-3; D unresolved. Germline CDR1 reads SGHVS; CDR2 reads FQNEAQ. The V end lost 5 bases, the J end lost 4 bases, and 4 bases lay between the germline ends. This CDR3 is built from 11 residues. DNA of the CDR3: TGTGCCAGCAGCCTGGCAGATACGCAGTATTTT. Translated, it gives CASSLADTQYF.

As DNA, the CDR3 is TGTGCCAGCAGTCAGAGGACAGGGCTCCGTTCCTATAATTCACCCCTCCACTTT. Translation: CASSQRTGLRSYNSPLHF. The rearrangement uses TRBV6-6 and TRBJ1-6; the match to TRBD1 covers 8 bases. The V gene end was trimmed by 5 bases and the J gene end by 1 base; junction bases not matched to a gene: 10. Germline CDR1 reads MNHNY; CDR2 reads SVGAGI (reference sequence). This CDR3 contains 18 residues.

V gene TRBV4-2 combines with J gene TRBJ2-6; 12 bases agree with TRBD1. CDR1 and CDR2 from the germline V gene are LGHNA and YNFKEQ. V gave up 4 bases and J gave up 1 base; unmatched junction bases: 5. The CDR3 consists of 18 residues. The CDR3 sequence is CASSRGQGAQSGANVLTF. The CDR3 bases are TGTGCCAGCAGCCGGGGACAGGGGGCGCAATCTGGGGCCAACGTCCTGACTTTC.

This chain links TRBV19 with TRBJ1-2; unclear D gene. The CDR3 spans 15 residues. Looked up from germline, CDR1 is LNHDA and CDR2 is SQIVND (reference sequence). The V end was cut by 4 bases, the J end by 4 bases, with 16 bases between. CDR3 coding DNA: TGTGCCAGTAGTACCCAAAGGACGGGCATCTATGGCTACACCTTC. Translation: CASSTQRTGIYGYTF.

The chain uses TRBV6-1 and TRBJ2-7; D not resolved. Germline lookup yields CDR1 MNHNS and CDR2 SASEGT. This CDR3 has 15 amino acids. V lost 2 bases and J lost 4, with 15 bases in between. This chain's CDR3 is CASSEYPFLEYEQYF. The CDR3 DNA reads TGTGCCAGCAGTGAATACCCATTCCTCGAATACGAGCAGTACTTC.

The chain carries TRBV7-2 and TRBJ1-2; D is perhaps TRBD1 (5 bases). V was shortened by 0 bases and J by 4 bases, with 6 bases between the two germline ends. Germline V gives CDR1 SGHTA, CDR2 FQGNSA. The CDR3 contains 13 residues. The CDR3 region is CASSLAQGYGYTF. The CDR3 region has the DNA TGTGCCAGCAGCTTAGCGCAGGGCTATGGCTACACCTTC.

The chain couples TRBV12-3 or TRBV12-4 to TRBJ1-1; D remains unclear. The CDR3 totals 13 residues. V was shortened by 3 bases and J by 6 bases, with 11 bases between the two germline ends. CDR3 in amino acids: CASSLSGGSEAFF. The CDR3 coding sequence is TGTGCCAGCAGTTTGAGTGGCGGGTCTGAAGCTTTCTTT.